This entry features one TCR beta chain sequence. As yet, its antigen is unknown. The J segment lost 5 bases and the V segment lost 1 base, leaving 5 bases of the junction unmatched. From germline, CDR1 is SGHTA and CDR2 FQGNSA. CDR3 length: 15 residues. Patients had chemo-refractory metastatic non-small-cell lung cancer and received focal radiation plus CTLA-4 blockade that used ipilimumab. Generated by immunoSEQ multiplex PCR, the TCRdb table keeps only in-frame clones and is missing some. The table has 70,000 to 100,000 clones, 75% to 90% seen once; the top ten hold approximately 2%. The sample is drawn from a study of radiotherapy plus CTLA-4 blockade in lung cancer. At the level of the study: Objective responses arose in 18% of patients, and 31% experienced disease control.

Study-wide points: In blood, early T cell clone dynamics reportedly predicted response best, together with interferon-beta. Clones derived from tumor TCRs expanded in blood after radiotherapy plus ipilimumab.

The TCR comes from a human donor with non-small cell lung cancer who had a partial response to radiotherapy plus ipilimumab. Source: peripheral blood, taken from a patient treated with radiotherapy plus ipilimumab. This chain uses TRBV7-2 with TRBJ1-2; 9 bases fit TRBD1. CDR3 nucleotides: TGTGCCAGCAGCTTAGGGGGACAGGGAGGGTATGGCTACACCTTC. Its translation is CASSLGGQGGYGYTF.